This T cell receptor (beta chain) was identified during a study of read filtering for tumor transcriptome and immune sequencing. At the level of the study: Transcriptome libraries were built from DNase-treated RNA.

The library was built from about 0.4 ug RNA with molecular barcoded adaptors for alpha/delta and beta/gamma chains. TCRdb re-called the reads with MiXCR, one entry per CDR3 protein. In the table there are roughly 38,000 distinct CDR3 sequences, 13% to 15% of which are singletons. Every patient had bone marrow sampled while the disease was active. CDR1 is SNHLY, CDR2 FYNNEI, per germline. Trimming removed 1 base from V and 3 bases from J, with 10 bases in between. The CDR3 loop spans 14 amino acids. Findings and caveats of the study: The CD138-negative fraction was mixed bone marrow immune cells, not pure T cells. Dropping single-read clonotypes raised IR-seq and RNA-seq shared-clonotype correlation.

This clonotype was observed many times. Its cognate antigen is unknown. This sequence was found in a donor aged 40 or older with multiple myeloma. Specimen: a population of CD138-negative cells sorted from bone marrow. The chain carries TRBV2 and TRBJ2-7, with D possibly being TRBD2 (6 bases). This CDR3 is CASSEGLGYYEQYF. The CDR3 bases are TGTGCCAGCAGTGAAGGACTAGGGTACTACGAGCAGTACTTC.